Below, one T cell receptor beta chain is given with its context. This table comes from immunoSEQ multiplex PCR, and its TCRdb copy is limited to in-frame clones, with some not included. The sample holds tens of thousands of clones, approximately 90% seen once. The V end lost 6 bases, the J end lost 4 bases, and 17 bases lay between the germline ends. The V gene's germline CDR1 is MNHNS and CDR2 SASEGT. The CDR3 sequence is 15 residues long. The data belong to a study of OX40 agonist ivuxolimab in advanced cancers. Background on the study: Patients undergoing dose escalation presented with hepatocellular carcinoma, melanoma, renal cell or head and neck cancer. Antecedent anti-PD-1, anti-PD-L1 or anti-CTLA-4 therapy was permissible, with around 41% having received some. In three patients, partial responses were observed, one with hepatocellular carcinoma and two with cutaneous melanoma.

The TCR originated in an adult with an advanced solid tumor such as melanoma, head and neck, liver or kidney cancer. The genes are TRBV6-1 and TRBJ2-3; weak D call: TRBD2 (7 bases). Material: CD4+ or CD8+ T cells sorted from blood, obtained in a trial of the OX40 agonist ivuxolimab. The CDR3 nucleotides read TGTGCCAGCAGGGGGCGGGGGCAGGAGGCAGATACGCAGTATTTT. This translates into CASRGRGQEADTQYF.